Presented here are 11 T cell receptor beta chains from one specimen sequenced in a study of early T cells in non-severe SARS-CoV-2 infection. Each CDR3 protein gets one entry after TCRdb re-called the 5' RACE reads with MiXCR. This sample has 40,000 to 60,000 distinct CDR3 sequences, with about 4% found just once. Sequenced sample: whole blood. Receptors originate from an adult who was a healthcare worker with PCR-confirmed SARS-CoV-2 infection or an uninfected control (not recorded which).

V and J are TRBV7-2 and TRBJ1-6; D unresolved. Germline V lookup: CDR1 SGHTA, CDR2 FQGNSA. CDR3 length equals 17 residues. V lost 5 bases to trimming and J lost 8 bases, with 22 bases between them. The CDR3 coding sequence is TGTGCCAGCAGCCCATTACCGGGAGAGAGACTCGATTCACCCCTCCACTTT. It codes for CASSPLPGERLDSPLHF. The full variable domain, with the rest looked up from reference TRBV7-2 and TRBJ1-6, is GAGVSQSPSNKVTEKGKDVELRCDPISGHTALYWYRQSLGQGLEFLIYFQGNSAPDKSGLPSDRFSAERTGGSVSTLTIQRTQQEDSAVYLCASSPLPGERLDSPLHFGNGTRLTVT.

V gene TRBV29-1 combines with J gene TRBJ1-1, with D perhaps TRBD1 (5 bases). Trimming left V 6 bases short and J 4 bases short, with 15 bases between. Germline V gene data show CDR1 as SQVTM and CDR2 as ANQGSEA. CDR3 size: 13 residues. The CDR3 reads CSVDPRVSTEAFF. The CDR3 DNA reads as TGCAGCGTGGACCCCAGGGTTAGCACTGAAGCTTTCTTT.

This clonotype was counted only a few times. The chain joins TRBV20-1 to TRBJ2-3; 9 positions match TRBD1. This CDR3 comprises 15 residues. With 6 bases clipped from V and 4 bases from J, the junction kept 11 bases outside the gene matches. The germline gives CDR1 DFQATT, CDR2 SNEGSKA (reference sequence). CDR3 loop: CSASPGQGFADTQYF. CDR3 in DNA: TGCAGTGCCTCGCCGGGACAGGGTTTCGCAGATACGCAGTATTTT.

Many counts were recorded for this clonotype. The genes are TRBV12-3 or TRBV12-4 and TRBJ2-1; 8 bases are shared with TRBD1. The CDR3 spans 14 residues. Trimming removed 3 bases from V and 5 bases from J; junction bases left unmatched: 3. The CDR3 coding sequence is TGTGCCAGCAGTTTTTTGACAGGGGACAATGAGCAGTTCTTC. Protein product: CASSFLTGDNEQFF.

This clonotype has just a few counts. The CDR3 nucleotides are TGCGCCAGCAGCCCAGAGGGTAATGAAAAACTGTTTTTT. Its protein is CASSPEGNEKLFF. V usage is TRBV5-1 and J usage is TRBJ1-4; no clear D gene. V was clipped by 4 bases and J by 4 bases, with 8 bases between them. The CDR3 covers 13 residues. Germline CDR1 and CDR2: SGHRS and YFSETQ.

The gene calls are TRBV2 and TRBJ2-3; D is uncertain. V lost 6 bases to trimming and J lost 4 bases, with 8 bases between them. The length of the CDR3 is 12 residues. Germline V gene lookup returns CDR1 SNHLY and CDR2 FYNNEI. The CDR3 loop is CASSLDADTQYF. In DNA, the CDR3 is TGTGCCAGCAGCCTGGACGCAGATACGCAGTATTTT.

Worth noting for this clonotype: Its ends do not fully match the called genes, so a read error is possible. V usage is TRBV7-3 and J usage is TRBJ2-2; maybe TRBD2 (6 bases). The CDR3 spans 14 residues. Germline V gives CDR1 SGHTA, CDR2 FQGTGA. This chain's CDR3 is CASSAGSNTGELFF. Written as DNA, the CDR3 is TGCGCCAGCAGCGCGGGGTCGAACACCGGGGAGCTGTTTTTT. The variable domain in full, with the rest retrieved from reference TRBV7-3 and TRBJ2-2, is GAGVSQTPSNKVTEKGKYVELRCDPISGHTALYWYRQSLGQGPEFLIYFQGTGAADDSGLPNDRFFAVRPEGSVSTLKIQRTERGDSAVYLCASSAGSNTGELFFGEGSRLTVL.

This clonotype was observed at least ten times. The rearrangement joins TRBV20-1 to TRBJ2-1, with 10 positions matching TRBD1. The V segment lost 7 bases and the J segment 4 bases; nucleotides outside the gene matches: 1. Per germline, CDR1 DFQATT and CDR2 SNEGSKA (reference sequence). The CDR3 is made up of 12 amino acids. The CDR3 spells CSVGQGYNEQFF. CDR3 nucleotides: TGCAGTGTGGGACAGGGGTACAATGAGCAGTTCTTC.

This clonotype came up many times. J is TRBJ2-7 and V is TRBV6-2 or TRBV6-3, with 12 bases that match TRBD2. Germline-derived CDR1 and CDR2 are MNHEY and SVGEGT. V shed 6 bases, J shed 3 bases, and the junction held 6 bases outside the gene matches. The CDR3 totals 15 residues. DNA for the CDR3: TGTGCCAGCAGACCTAGACTAGCGGGGGACTACGAGCAGTACTTC. It translates to CASRPRLAGDYEQYF.

V usage is TRBV7-2 and J usage is TRBJ2-1; 10 positions match TRBD2. There are 14 residues in the CDR3. Per germline, CDR1 SGHTA and CDR2 FQGNSA. The V and J ends lost 5 bases and 9 bases, in that order; junction bases with no gene match: 7. The CDR3, as DNA: TGTGCCAGCAGCCCTAGCGGGAGTCTTGGTGAGCAGTTCTTC. Translating it yields CASSPSGSLGEQFF.

This clonotype was recorded many times. The chain couples TRBV6-5 to TRBJ1-1; D call uncertain. V dropped 4 bases and J dropped 4 bases, with 13 bases sitting between them. The CDR3 spans 14 residues. The germline gives CDR1 MNHEY, CDR2 SVGAGI. CDR3 sequence: CASSFERASTEAFF. The CDR3 DNA is TGTGCCAGCAGTTTCGAAAGGGCGAGCACTGAAGCTTTCTTT.